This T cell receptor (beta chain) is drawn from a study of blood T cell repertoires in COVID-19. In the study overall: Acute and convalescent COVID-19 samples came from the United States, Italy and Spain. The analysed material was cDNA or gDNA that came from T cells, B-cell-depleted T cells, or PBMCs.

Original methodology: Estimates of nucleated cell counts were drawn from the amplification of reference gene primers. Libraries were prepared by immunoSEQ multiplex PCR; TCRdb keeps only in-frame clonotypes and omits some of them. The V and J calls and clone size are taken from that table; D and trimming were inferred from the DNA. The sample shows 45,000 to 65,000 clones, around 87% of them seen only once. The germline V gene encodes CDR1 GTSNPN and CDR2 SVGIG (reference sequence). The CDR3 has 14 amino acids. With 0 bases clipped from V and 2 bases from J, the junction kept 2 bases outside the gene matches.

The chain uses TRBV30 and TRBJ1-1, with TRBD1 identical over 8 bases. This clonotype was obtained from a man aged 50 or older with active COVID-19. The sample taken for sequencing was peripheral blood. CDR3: CAWSVGTGNTEAFF. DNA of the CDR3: TGTGCCTGGAGTGTAGGGACAGGCAACACTGAAGCTTTCTTT. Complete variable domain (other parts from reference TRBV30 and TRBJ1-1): SQTIHQWPATLVQPVGSPLSLECTVEGTSNPNLYWYRQAAGRGLQLLFYSVGIGQISSEVPQNLSASRPQDRQFILSSKKLLLSDSGFYLCAWSVGTGNTEAFFGQGTRLTVV.